This TCR beta chain came from a study of blood T cells in healthy people across ages. Study details: About one barcoded beta molecule was captured per two T cells (by template switching).

Primers used in a second PCR of roughly 6 to 12 cycles were a sample-barcoded 5' primer and a J-beta primer mix. Each cDNA molecule, via a template-switch adaptor with 12 random nucleotides, was tagged. TCRdb ran MiXCR on the 5' RACE reads and lists one entry per CDR3 protein. The data hold about 1,500,000 distinct CDR3 sequences, with around two fifths observed a single time. Points from the study as a whole: Long-lived and aged donors differed, with more naive CD4+ cells and higher diversity in the long-lived.

A word on this clonotype: What it binds is not known.

The CDR3 sequence is 14 residues long. Germline CDR1 is LGHDT and CDR2 is YNNKEL (reference sequence). The V and J ends lost 0 bases and 6 bases respectively, with 11 bases between them. PBMCs were isolated at a quantity of at least 7 million per sample. Sequencing input: blood. This TCR was sampled from a woman under 30 in good health. The V and J genes are TRBV3-1 and TRBJ1-1; D is possibly TRBD1 (5 bases). The DNA for the CDR3 is TGTGCCAGCAGCCAAGACCCCGGCAGGGCTGAAGCTTTCTTT. This encodes CASSQDPGRAEAFF.